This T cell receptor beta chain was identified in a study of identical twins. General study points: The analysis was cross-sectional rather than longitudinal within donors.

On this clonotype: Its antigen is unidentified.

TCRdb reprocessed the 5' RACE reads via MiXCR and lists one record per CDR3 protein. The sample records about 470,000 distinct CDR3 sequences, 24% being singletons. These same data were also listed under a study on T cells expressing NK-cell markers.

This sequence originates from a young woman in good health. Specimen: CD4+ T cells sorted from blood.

The CDR3 spells CASSPRSSSEQFF. As DNA, the CDR3 is TGTGCCAGCTCACCACGCTCGAGTAGTGAGCAGTTCTTC. The chain employs TRBV18 and TRBJ2-1; D not certain. V dropped 1 base and J dropped 9 bases, with 10 bases sitting between them. Germline loops: CDR1 KGHSH, CDR2 LQKENI. The CDR3 has 13 residues. The full variable domain, in which reference TRBV18 and TRBJ2-1 provide the parts outside the CDR3, is NAGVMQNPRHLVRRRGQEARLRCSPMKGHSHVYWYRQLPEEGLKFMVYLQKENIIDESGMPKERFSAEFPKEGPSILRIQQVVRGDSAAYFCASSPRSSSEQFFGPGTRLTVL.